A selection of T cell receptor beta chains follows, all from one sample in a study of cytomegalovirus exposure and HLA in healthy donors. Assay: immunoSEQ multiplex PCR; the TCRdb copy retains only in-frame clones and omits some. Of 300,000 to 450,000 clones listed, 86% were seen once; the top ten hold 0.83%. Material: PBMCs. The receptors here all came from a woman between 18 and 30 years old in good health and CMV-seronegative. Each CDR3 is given with its conserved first and last residue. D genes are given only for firm matches. Part of the rows lack a size; the others show once, few, many or a class for expanded clones.

v_call,j_call,d_call,clone_size,cdr3_nt,cdr3_aa
TRBV5-1,TRBJ2-7,NA,NA,TGCGCCAGCAGCTTCGACACCCCCTCCTACGAGCAGTACTTC,CASSFDTPSYEQYF
TRBV25-1,TRBJ2-7,NA,few,TGTGCCAGCAGCCAGGGTCCCCGGGAGCAGTACTTC,CASSQGPREQYF
TRBV28,TRBJ2-5,NA,NA,TGTGCCAGCAGTTTAAGCCACAGGGGAGGACAGACCCAGTACTTC,CASSLSHRGGQTQYF
TRBV6-6,TRBJ1-1,NA,NA,TGTGCCAGCAGTTCAGGGGTGGGTGAAGCTTTCTTT,CASSSGVGEAFF
TRBV10-3,TRBJ1-2,NA,many,TGTGCCACCCAATTGCAGGATTACGGCTACACCTTC,CATQLQDYGYTF
TRBV9,TRBJ2-3,TRBD2,NA,TGTGCCAGCAGCGGTAGCCGGGACTACAACACAGATACGCAGTATTTT,CASSGSRDYNTDTQYF
TRBV6-6,TRBJ2-2,TRBD2,NA,TGTGCCAGCGCCGGTAGCGGGGGATCCACCGGGGAGCTGTTTTTT,CASAGSGGSTGELFF
TRBV6-5,TRBJ1-4,TRBD1,NA,TGTGCCAGCAGTTTTGGGCGGACAGGGGATGAAAAACTGTTTTTT,CASSFGRTGDEKLFF
TRBV7-9,TRBJ1-2,NA,NA,TGTGCCAGCAGCTTTGGCAAATCGAACTATGGCTACACCTTC,CASSFGKSNYGYTF
TRBV30,TRBJ1-5,TRBD1,NA,TGTGCCTGGAGTCGGGGACAGGGCGGCAATCAGCCCCAGCATTTT,CAWSRGQGGNQPQHF
TRBV30,TRBJ1-5,NA,few,TGTGCCTGGAGTGTGGGCGCTAGCAATCAGCCCCAGCATTTT,CAWSVGASNQPQHF
TRBV23-1,TRBJ2-4,NA,NA,TGCGCCAGCAGTCATCCGGGTGGACTAGCCAAAAACATTCAGTACTTC,CASSHPGGLAKNIQYF
TRBV16,TRBJ1-2,TRBD1,NA,TGTGCCAGCAGCCAATCAGGACAGGGGAAGCCCCACACCTTC,CASSQSGQGKPHTF
TRBV4-2,TRBJ2-7,TRBD2,NA,TGTGCCAGCAGCCCCCGGACTAGCGAGAGCTCCTACGAGCAGTACTTC,CASSPRTSESSYEQYF
TRBV5-1,TRBJ2-1,TRBD2,NA,TGCGCCAGCAGCTTGGAAGCTAGCGGGAATATTATCTTC,CASSLEASGNIIF
TRBV5-4,TRBJ2-7,TRBD2,once,TGTGCCACCTCGGGGGGGAGCCCCTACGAGCAGTACTTC,CATSGGSPYEQYF
TRBV6-5,TRBJ2-1,NA,once,TGTGCCAGCAGTTACTACCTGACCGCGGGGTATGAGCAGTTCTTC,CASSYYLTAGYEQFF
TRBV23-1,TRBJ1-5,TRBD1,NA,TGCGCCAGCAGTCAATTACAGGGGCTGAGCAATCAGCCCCAGCATTTT,CASSQLQGLSNQPQHF
TRBV5-4,TRBJ1-2,NA,NA,TGTGCCAGCAGCTTGGGGGGCGATGGCTACACCTTC,CASSLGGDGYTF
TRBV4-1,TRBJ1-4,NA,once,TGCGCCAGCAGCCAAGATCGTGCGGGGGTGGATAATGAAAAACTGTTTTTT,CASSQDRAGVDNEKLFF
TRBV11-2,TRBJ2-7,TRBD1,few,TGTGCCAGCAGTTCCCATGGGGGACAGGGGGCTTACGAGCAGTACTTC,CASSSHGGQGAYEQYF
TRBV4-1,TRBJ2-3,TRBD2,NA,TGCGCCAGCAGCCAAGATATAGCGGGGGGGATCACAGATACGCAGTATTTT,CASSQDIAGGITDTQYF
TRBV19,TRBJ1-2,NA,NA,TGTGCCAGTAGTCCGGGGGGACACTTAGGCGGCTACACCTTC,CASSPGGHLGGYTF
TRBV28,TRBJ2-1,NA,NA,TGTGCCAGCAGTTTCGGGGACTTTGAGCAGTTCTTC,CASSFGDFEQFF
TRBV2,TRBJ1-1,TRBD1,NA,TGTGCCAGCAAGGCAGGGGGCGCGAACACTGAAGCTTTCTTT,CASKAGGANTEAFF
TRBV5-4,TRBJ2-3,TRBD1,once,TGTGCCAGCAGCCATCGGACAGGGGGCACAGATACGCAGTATTTT,CASSHRTGGTDTQYF
TRBV7-9,TRBJ2-1,NA,NA,TGTGCCAGCAGTCCCCTTACCGGGAGCTCCTACAATGAGCAGTTCTTC,CASSPLTGSSYNEQFF
TRBV27,TRBJ2-7,NA,NA,TGTGCCAGCAGTTTGACAGTTTCCCTCTACGAGCAGTACTTC,CASSLTVSLYEQYF
TRBV19,TRBJ2-6,TRBD1,NA,TGTGCCAGTAGTTGGGCTCGACAGGGGGCAGCTGGGGCCAACGTCCTGACTTTC,CASSWARQGAAGANVLTF
TRBV7-2,TRBJ2-3,TRBD2,NA,TGTGCCAGCAGCCCCGGTGGTAGCGGGAGAACAGATACGCAGTATTTT,CASSPGGSGRTDTQYF
TRBV27,TRBJ2-3,NA,NA,TGTGCCAGCAGTTTACGCCCAGTCACAGATACGCAGTATTTT,CASSLRPVTDTQYF
TRBV7-8,TRBJ1-2,NA,NA,TGTGCCAGCAGCTTAGCGCTGGCAGACTATGGCTACACCTTC,CASSLALADYGYTF
TRBV15,TRBJ2-1,NA,NA,TGTGCCACCAGCAGAGATGCAGGACAACTCTACAATGAGCAGTTCTTC,CATSRDAGQLYNEQFF
TRBV4-1,TRBJ2-7,NA,NA,TGCGCCAGCAGCCAGGGGGCGGAGGACTACGAGCAGTACTTC,CASSQGAEDYEQYF
TRBV6-5,TRBJ2-3,TRBD2,NA,TGTGCCAGCACCCGCGGGAGCTCAGATACGCAGTATTTT,CASTRGSSDTQYF
TRBV30,TRBJ1-1,NA,few,TGTGCCTGGAGTGTACTCGGTACTGAAGCTTTCTTT,CAWSVLGTEAFF
TRBV7-9,TRBJ1-1,NA,NA,TGTGCCAGCAGCCCGGGGGTCTACACTGAAGCTTTCTTT,CASSPGVYTEAFF
TRBV29-1,TRBJ2-5,TRBD1,NA,TGCAGCGTAAGGCGGACAGGGAGACAAGAGACCCAGTACTTC,CSVRRTGRQETQYF
TRBV28,TRBJ2-5,NA,NA,TGTGCCAGCAGTTTCGGCGCGGGTTTGGGGACCCAGTACTTC,CASSFGAGLGTQYF
TRBV6-5,TRBJ1-5,TRBD1,NA,TGTGCCGGAACACAGGGGAGTAATCAGCCCCAGCATTTT,CAGTQGSNQPQHF
TRBV30,TRBJ2-7,NA,NA,TGTGCCTGGACAGGGGAGTACGAGCAGTACTTC,CAWTGEYEQYF
TRBV6-5,TRBJ2-3,NA,NA,TGTGCCAGCAGGCTACAGTCTAGCACAGATACGCAGTATTTT,CASRLQSSTDTQYF
TRBV29-1,TRBJ1-1,NA,NA,TGCAGCGTTGAACAGGGGACAAACACTGAAGCTTTCTTT,CSVEQGTNTEAFF
TRBV7-6,TRBJ1-5,NA,NA,TGTGCCAGCAGCCGGAACGGAGGTCAGAGCAATCAGCCCCAGCATTTT,CASSRNGGQSNQPQHF
TRBV7-9,TRBJ2-3,TRBD1,NA,TGTGCCAGCAGCCTCGCTCCGGGACAGGGAGCAGATACGCAGTATTTT,CASSLAPGQGADTQYF
TRBV6-8,TRBJ2-5,TRBD2,NA,TGTGCCAGCAGTACTATCCCCGGGACTAGCGGGAGTGAGACCCAGTACTTC,CASSTIPGTSGSETQYF
TRBV5-1,TRBJ1-1,NA,NA,TGCGCCAGCAGCTTGGGGACAGAAGTCGAAGCTTTCTTT,CASSLGTEVEAFF
TRBV5-1,TRBJ2-2,TRBD2,NA,TGCGCCAGCAGCTTGGCAGGGACTAGCGGGAGGGTTGCGAACACCGGGGAGCTGTTTTTT,CASSLAGTSGRVANTGELFF
TRBV19,TRBJ2-7,TRBD1,NA,TGTGCCAGTAGCTCACGACAGGGCAAGCAGTACTTC,CASSSRQGKQYF
TRBV5-6,TRBJ2-6,TRBD1,NA,TGTGCCAGCAGCCGTGACAGGGCAGGGGCCAACGTCCTGACTTTC,CASSRDRAGANVLTF
TRBV11-2,TRBJ2-1,TRBD2,NA,TGTGCCAGCAGCTTACAGCGGGGGTCTATTGAGCAGTTCTTC,CASSLQRGSIEQFF
TRBV5-1,TRBJ1-1,NA,NA,TGCGCCAGCAGCTTGGTGACAGCGAACACTGAAGCTTTCTTT,CASSLVTANTEAFF
TRBV7-6,TRBJ2-7,TRBD1,NA,TGTGCCAGCAGCCTTGGACAGGGCGGGCAGTACTTC,CASSLGQGGQYF
TRBV2,TRBJ1-5,NA,NA,TGTGCCAGCAGGGAAGGACAGTTCAATCAGCCCCAGCATTTT,CASREGQFNQPQHF